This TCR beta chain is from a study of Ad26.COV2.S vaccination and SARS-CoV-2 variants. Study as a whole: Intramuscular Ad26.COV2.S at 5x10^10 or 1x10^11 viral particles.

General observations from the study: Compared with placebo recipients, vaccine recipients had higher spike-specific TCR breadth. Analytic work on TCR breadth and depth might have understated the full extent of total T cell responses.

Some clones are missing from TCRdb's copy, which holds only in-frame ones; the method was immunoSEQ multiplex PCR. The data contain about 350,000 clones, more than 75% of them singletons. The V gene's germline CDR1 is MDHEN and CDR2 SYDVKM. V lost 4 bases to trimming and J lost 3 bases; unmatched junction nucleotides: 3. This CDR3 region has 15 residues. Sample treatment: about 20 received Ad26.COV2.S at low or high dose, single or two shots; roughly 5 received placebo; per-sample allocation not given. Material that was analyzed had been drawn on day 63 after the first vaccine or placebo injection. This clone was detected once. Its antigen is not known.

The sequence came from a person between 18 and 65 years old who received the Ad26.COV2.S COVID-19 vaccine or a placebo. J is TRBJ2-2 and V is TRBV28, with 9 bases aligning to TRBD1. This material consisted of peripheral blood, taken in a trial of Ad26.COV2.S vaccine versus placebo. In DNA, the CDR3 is TGTGCCAGCAGTTCCGGGACAGGGTACACCGGGGAGCTGTTTTTT. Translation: CASSSGTGYTGELFF.